Presented here are 7 T cell receptor beta chains from one specimen sequenced in a study of blood T cell repertoires in COVID-19. Measured with immunoSEQ multiplex PCR; TCRdb has only the in-frame clones, and not every one. The table includes about 62,000 clones, roughly 85% detected once. The material sequenced was peripheral blood. These receptor sequences come from a woman aged 80 or older with acute or convalescent COVID-19.

The chain uses TRBV27 and TRBJ1-1; D gene uncertain. The V gene lost 5 bases and the J gene lost 1 base, with 11 bases spanning the gap. There are 14 residues in the CDR3. CDR1 and CDR2 (germline): MNHEY, SMNVEV (reference sequence). The CDR3 coding sequence is TGTGCCAGCAGTGGGGTGGAGGCGAACACTGAAGCTTTCTTT. Translated, it gives CASSGVEANTEAFF.

In the case of this clone: Other DNA sequences in the sample encode the same CDR3. The rearrangement links TRBV5-1 to TRBJ1-6, with a possible D match to TRBD1 (5 bases). The CDR3 is 13 residues long. Trimming cost V 0 bases and J 10 bases, with 8 bases left between them. Germline V gene data show CDR1 as SGHRS and CDR2 as YFSETQ. The CDR3, as DNA: TGCGCCAGCAGCTTGGAGGGGAACTCACCCCTCCACTTT. As protein: CASSLEGNSPLHF.

This rearrangement joins TRBV29-1 to TRBJ2-2; possible D gene TRBD1, 6 bases. The V end lost 8 bases, the J end lost 1 base, and 14 bases lay between the germline ends. The V gene's germline CDR1 is SQVTM and CDR2 ANQGSEA. The CDR3 runs to 14 residues. CDR3 sequence (DNA): TGCAGCTCATCGGCGACAGGGAACACCGGGGAGCTGTTTTTT. Translating gives CSSSATGNTGELFF.

The chain combines TRBV4-1 with TRBJ1-5; possible D gene TRBD1, 5 bases. Germline CDR1 and CDR2: MGHRA and YSYEKL. The V gene lost 10 bases and the J gene lost 0 bases, with 22 bases spanning the gap. The CDR3 loop spans 17 amino acids. The CDR3 spells CATPTRDRGHSNQPQHF. CDR3 DNA sequence: TGCGCCACCCCCACGAGAGACAGAGGCCATAGCAATCAGCCCCAGCATTTT.

The rearrangement uses TRBV29-1 and TRBJ2-5; weak D call: TRBD1 (5 bases). Germline V lookup: CDR1 SQVTM, CDR2 ANQGSEA. The CDR3 spans 13 residues. The ends were cut back, 8 bases at V and 5 bases at J, with 18 bases in the middle. DNA of the CDR3: TGCAGCATAGGGGTAGGGGCCGGGGAGACCCAGTACTTC. Translated, it gives CSIGVGAGETQYF.

The V call is TRBV19, the J call TRBJ1-1; perhaps TRBD1 as D (6 bases). V lost 8 bases and J 1 base, leaving 14 bases between the germline ends. The length of the CDR3 is 14 residues. Germline V CDR1 and CDR2: LNHDA, SQIVND (reference sequence). CDR3 sequence (DNA): TGTGCCAGTCGGCAGGGGCCGCAGAACACTGAAGCTTTCTTT. Translated: CASRQGPQNTEAFF.

CDR3 amino acids: CASSQAPVDTGELFF. Written as DNA, the CDR3 is TGTGCCAGCAGCCAAGCACCAGTGGACACCGGGGAGCTGTTTTTT. This sequence joins TRBV3-1 (or the pseudogene TRBV3-2) and TRBJ2-2; D gene uncertain. The CDR3 totals 15 residues. Looked up from germline, CDR1 is LGHDT and CDR2 is YNNKEL (reference sequence). The V end lost 1 base, the J end lost 3 bases, and 9 bases lay between the germline ends.